One and the same sample provided the 27 T cell receptor beta chains below, sequenced in a study of Graves' ophthalmopathy and Graves' hyperthyroidism. RNA transcripts provided the template for amplifying TCR beta CDR3 regions. First-round RT-PCR with HTBI primers preceded a second-round multiplex PCR. From the multiplex PCR reads, TCRdb called clonotypes with MiXCR, one entry per CDR3 protein. The sample records 650,000 to 900,000 distinct CDR3 sequences, 35% to 50% being singletons. Material for sequencing was peripheral blood. The receptors stem from an adult man with Graves' ophthalmopathy.

This clonotype was picked up many times. In DNA form, the CDR3 reads TGTGCCATCATGGGGGACTTTCCGGCTGGCTACACCTTC. As protein: CAIMGDFPAGYTF. The V call is TRBV10-3, the J call TRBJ1-2; tentative D call: TRBD1 (5 bases). V lost 7 bases and J 7 bases, leaving 16 bases between the germline ends. CDR3 length: 13 residues. The germline V gene encodes CDR1 ENHRY and CDR2 SYGVKD.

Points on this clonotype: At one of its ends the junction is not consistent with the germline gene, which may arise from a read error. The chain employs TRBV10-3 and TRBJ1-2; 9 bases are shared with TRBD1. The length of the CDR3 is 15 residues. Germline loops: CDR1 ENHRY, CDR2 SYGVKD. The CDR3 reads CASRAGQGINYGHTF. CDR3 DNA: TGTGCCAGCAGAGCTGGACAGGGGATTAACTATGGCCACACCTTC.

Many counts were recorded for this clonotype. This chain joins TRBV29-1 and TRBJ2-2; possible D gene TRBD1, 6 bases. V was clipped by 1 base and J by 7 bases, with 10 bases between them. Germline CDR1 and CDR2: SQVTM and ANQGSEA. CDR3 length: 13 amino acids. The CDR3 sequence: CSVEVARGGELFF. In DNA form, the CDR3 reads TGCAGCGTTGAAGTTGCCAGGGGCGGGGAGCTGTTTTTT.

The rearrangement links TRBV10-3 to TRBJ2-7, with 7 positions matching TRBD1. The CDR3 is 14 amino acids. Germline V gives CDR1 ENHRY, CDR2 SYGVKD. Trimming at V came to 5 bases and at J to 1 base, leaving 5 bases not matched to a gene. CDR3 sequence: CAISYATGSYEQYF. Written as DNA, the CDR3 is TGTGCCATCAGTTACGCGACAGGGTCCTACGAGCAGTACTTC.

The chain employs TRBV7-8 and TRBJ2-6; possible D gene TRBD1, 6 bases. The V end lost 4 bases, the J end lost 4 bases, and 14 bases lay between the germline ends. The CDR3 is 16 amino acids. Germline V gives CDR1 SGHVS, CDR2 FQNEAQ. CDR3 nucleotide sequence: TGTGCCAGCAGCTCACCCACAGGGAGAGGGGCCAACGTCCTGACTTTC. Translation: CASSSPTGRGANVLTF.

This clonotype was detected ten times or more. J is TRBJ2-7 and V is TRBV20-1; no firm D call. Germline CDR1 and CDR2: DFQATT and SNEGSKA (reference sequence). This CDR3 is built from 11 residues. V shed 3 bases and J shed 2 bases, with 5 bases lying between them. This CDR3 reads CSASVAYEQYF. CDR3 DNA sequence: TGCAGTGCTAGCGTTGCCTACGAGCAGTACTTC.

This clonotype was counted between two and nine times. The chain has TRBV7-2 and TRBJ1-4, with D hard to call. Germline values: CDR1 SGHTA, CDR2 FQGNSA. The CDR3 sequence is 13 residues long. Trimming shortened V by 5 bases and J by 8 bases, and 12 bases separated the two germline ends. CDR3 sequence reads: CASSLDMWEKLFF. CDR3 nucleotides: TGTGCCAGCAGCCTCGACATGTGGGAAAAACTGTTTTTT.

This chain links TRBV7-8 with TRBJ2-7; D possibly uses TRBD1 or TRBD2 (5 bases each). CDR1 is SGHVS and CDR2 is FQNEAQ in the germline V gene. This CDR3 is built from 16 residues. V lost 8 bases and J 3 bases, leaving 23 bases between the germline ends. The CDR3 DNA reads as TGTGCCAGCCAGTTAAGTCGTGGGACGGGTTTCTACGAGCAGTACTTC. Translation: CASQLSRGTGFYEQYF.

The chain employs TRBV29-1 and TRBJ2-7; a weak D match, TRBD2 (6 bases). Trimming stripped 6 bases from V and 3 bases from J, with 15 bases between. The length of the CDR3 is 13 residues. CDR1 and CDR2 (germline): SQVTM, ANQGSEA. CDR3 sequence: CSVVQGEVYEQYF. The CDR3, as DNA: TGCAGCGTAGTACAAGGGGAGGTCTACGAGCAGTACTTC.

Points on this clonotype: The final CDR3 position lacks the conserved phenylalanine or tryptophan, pointing to a likely read error. Because the CDR3's place on the DNA is in doubt, the DNA is left out and the CDR3 is given as listed by TCRdb. The chain is built from TRBV15 and TRBJ1-2. With termini counted, the CDR3 has 8 amino acids. Germline-derived CDR1 and CDR2 are LNHNV and YYDKDF (reference sequence). CDR3 residues: CATSRASL.

This rearrangement joins TRBV7-9 to TRBJ1-4; D possibly corresponds to TRBD1 (5 bases). The CDR3 sequence is 13 residues long. The V gene lost 5 bases and the J gene lost 3 bases, with 7 bases spanning the gap. Germline lookup yields CDR1 SEHNR and CDR2 FQNEAQ (reference sequence). CDR3 DNA: TGTGCCAGCAGCGGGGGGGCTAATGAAAAACTGTTTTTT. It encodes CASSGGANEKLFF.

V is TRBV5-1 and J is TRBJ1-5; D possibly corresponds to TRBD1 (5 bases). The CDR3 runs 14 residues. Germline assignment: CDR1 SGHRS and CDR2 YFSETQ. Trimming shortened V by 7 bases and J by 4 bases, and 15 bases separated the two germline ends. In DNA form, the CDR3 reads TGCGCCAGCGCCGTCGGGACGAAAAATCAGCCCCAGCATTTT. Translation: CASAVGTKNQPQHF.

This clonotype was detected only once. The V gene is TRBV29-1, the J gene TRBJ2-5; 8 nucleotides match TRBD2. The germline CDR1 and CDR2 sequences are SQVTM and ANQGSEA. V shed 8 bases, J shed 5 bases, and the junction held 7 bases outside the gene matches. CDR3 length: 12 residues. CDR3 sequence: CSSPGGAETQYF. CDR3 coding DNA: TGCAGCTCCCCCGGGGGGGCCGAGACCCAGTACTTC. The full variable domain, completed using reference TRBV29-1 and TRBJ2-5, is SAVISQKPSRDICQRGTSLTIQCQVDSQVTMMFWYRQQPGQSLTLIATANQGSEATYESGFVIDKFPISRPNLTFSTLTVSNMSPEDSSIYLCSSPGGAETQYFGPGTRLLVL.

This chain uses TRBV29-1 with TRBJ2-7, with a tentative D call TRBD1 (7 bases). Trimming shortened V by 4 bases and J by 13 bases, and 17 bases separated the two germline ends. Germline CDR1 is SQVTM and CDR2 is ANQGSEA. The CDR3 loop spans 11 amino acids. CDR3: CSVARGGTAYF. The CDR3 DNA sequence: TGCAGCGTTGCAAGAGGAGGGACAGCCTACTTC.

At least ten counts were recorded for this clonotype. J is TRBJ1-2 and V is TRBV19; TRBD1 matches at 7 bases. The length of the CDR3 is 14 residues. V lost 8 bases, J lost 4 bases, and 10 bases stayed unmatched. The germline gives CDR1 LNHDA, CDR2 SQIVND (reference sequence). CDR3 residues: CASSPLGQSYGYTF. CDR3 in DNA: TGTGCCAGTTCACCTTTGGGACAGAGCTATGGCTACACCTTC. Full variable domain (outside the CDR3, taken from reference TRBV19 and TRBJ1-2): DGGITQSPKYLFRKEGQNVTLSCEQNLNHDAMYWYRQDPGQGLRLIYYSQIVNDFQKGDIAEGYSVSREKKESFPLTVTSAQKNPTAFYLCASSPLGQSYGYTFGSGTRLTVV.

The CDR3 coding sequence is TGTGCCAGTAGTATACGGGGGGAGAAACTGTTTTTT. As protein: CASSIRGEKLFF. The chain carries TRBV19 and TRBJ1-4; D is possibly TRBD1 (5 bases). The germline CDR1 and CDR2 sequences are LNHDA and SQIVND (reference sequence). Trimming removed 2 bases at V and 11 bases at J, with 9 bases between. The CDR3 runs to 12 residues. The complete variable domain, with remaining parts taken from reference TRBV19 and TRBJ1-4, reads DGGITQSPKYLFRKEGQNVTLSCEQNLNHDAMYWYRQDPGQGLRLIYYSQIVNDFQKGDIAEGYSVSREKKESFPLTVTSAQKNPTAFYLCASSIRGEKLFFGSGTQLSVL.

The chain is built from TRBV10-3 and TRBJ1-2; 10 nucleotides line up with TRBD1. Per the germline V gene, CDR1 is ENHRY and CDR2 is SYGVKD. V dropped 6 bases and J dropped 6; count of bases not matched to a gene: 1. The CDR3 contains 12 residues. DNA of the CDR3: TGTGCCATCAGAGGGACAGGGGATGGCTACACCTTC. Its protein is CAIRGTGDGYTF.

The chain has TRBV15 and TRBJ1-2; TRBD1 matches at 7 bases. V gave up 3 bases and J gave up 4 bases; unmatched junction bases: 11. Germline lookup yields CDR1 LNHNV and CDR2 YYDKDF (reference sequence). The CDR3 sequence is 16 residues long. CDR3 DNA sequence: TGTGCCACCAGCAGTAAGGAGGGGGCGGCTAGCTATGGCTACACCTTC. Translation gives CATSSKEGAASYGYTF.

The V call is TRBV24-1, the J call TRBJ1-5, with TRBD1 identical over 8 bases. V lost 4 bases and J lost 9; bases outside the gene matches: 7. Germline lookup yields CDR1 KGHDR and CDR2 SFDVKD. The CDR3 runs to 14 residues. CDR3 loop: CATSDSGQGMPQHF. The CDR3 DNA follows: TGTGCCACCAGTGACTCCGGACAGGGCATGCCCCAGCATTTT.

This clonotype was observed many times. The chain combines TRBV7-9 with TRBJ1-1; tentatively, D is TRBD1 (5 bases). Germline CDR1 SEHNR, CDR2 FQNEAQ (reference sequence). Trimming took off 5 bases at V and 10 bases at J, with 17 bases between the two ends. There are 13 residues in the CDR3. The chain's CDR3 is CASSLEVDTAAFF. In nucleotides, the CDR3 is TGTGCCAGCAGCCTCGAGGTGGACACAGCAGCTTTCTTT.

The rearrangement joins TRBV12-3 or TRBV12-4 to TRBJ1-2; a possible D gene is TRBD1 (5 bases). The CDR3 has 15 amino acids. CDR3 protein: CASGPGTGPNYGYTF. CDR3 sequence (DNA): TGTGCTAGTGGTCCCGGGACCGGACCTAACTATGGCTACACCTTC.

This chain uses TRBV11-2 with TRBJ2-7, with a weak D call TRBD1 (5 bases). The V end was cut by 5 bases, the J end by 1 base, with 21 bases between. Germline V gives CDR1 SGHAT, CDR2 FQNNGV. This CDR3 has 17 amino acids. DNA of the CDR3: TGTGCCAGCAGCCCTTCACGTTGGCAGGGTCGGTCCTACGAGCAGTACTTC. The encoded protein is CASSPSRWQGRSYEQYF. The full variable domain, with the rest looked up from reference TRBV11-2 and TRBJ2-7, is EAGVAQSPRYKIIEKRQSVAFWCNPISGHATLYWYQQILGQGPKLLIQFQNNGVVDDSQLPKDRFSAERLKGVDSTLKIQPAKLEDSAVYLCASSPSRWQGRSYEQYFGPGTRLTVT.

The chain joins TRBV15 to TRBJ1-5; possibly TRBD1 for D (5 bases). The CDR3 is 18 residues long. Germline loops: CDR1 LNHNV, CDR2 YYDKDF (reference sequence). Trimming left V 0 bases short and J 11 bases short, with 26 bases between. The CDR3 loop is CATSRDQTAERGRQTQHF. The CDR3 DNA reads as TGTGCCACCAGCAGAGATCAGACGGCGGAAAGGGGCAGGCAGACCCAGCATTTT.

The gene calls are TRBV15 and TRBJ2-7; 8 positions match TRBD1. The CDR3 is 15 amino acids. Germline lookup yields CDR1 LNHNV and CDR2 YYDKDF (reference sequence). V gave up 3 bases and J gave up 3 bases; unmatched junction bases: 7. The CDR3: CATSSWTGFIYEQYF. The CDR3 nucleotides are TGTGCCACCAGCAGCTGGACAGGGTTTATCTACGAGCAGTACTTC.

V usage is TRBV19 and J usage is TRBJ2-5; TRBD2 matches 13 bases. CDR1 LNHDA and CDR2 SQIVND come from the germline V gene (reference sequence). V shed 6 bases, J shed 2 bases, and the junction held 3 bases outside the gene matches. The CDR3 loop spans 15 amino acids. Here the CDR3 reads CASRKGLAGQETQYF. In DNA form, the CDR3 reads TGTGCCAGTAGAAAGGGACTAGCGGGACAAGAGACCCAGTACTTC.

The chain combines TRBV2 with TRBJ1-5, with D possibly matching TRBD2 (6 bases). The J call is uncertain, as TRBJ2-3 better fits the DNA end. The CDR3 has 13 residues. Germline CDR1 SNHLY, CDR2 FYNNEI. The CDR3 nucleotides read TGTGCCAGCAGTGGAACGGAGGGGGATACGCAGTATTTT. It is translated as CASSGTEGDTQYF.

Only a few counts were recorded for this clonotype. This chain uses TRBV2 with TRBJ1-2; D call uncertain. CDR3 length equals 13 residues. The V end lost 5 bases, the J end lost 7 bases, and 14 bases lay between the germline ends. CDR1 SNHLY and CDR2 FYNNEI come from the germline V gene. CDR3 in amino acids: CASSLAGLGGYTF. The CDR3 DNA reads as TGTGCCAGCAGTTTGGCAGGCTTAGGTGGCTACACCTTC.